Each of the 12 T cell receptor beta chains below was sequenced from the same sample in a study of blood T cell repertoires in COVID-19. Using immunoSEQ multiplex PCR, the repertoire was profiled, and TCRdb retains in-frame clones only, with some absent. The data contain about 240,000 clones, 82% of them singletons. The sample taken for sequencing was peripheral blood. Source of these receptors: a woman aged 60-75 years with active or convalescent COVID-19.

The chain combines TRBV4-1 with TRBJ1-6, with D perhaps matching TRBD1 (6 bases). CDR3 length: 18 residues. The germline V gene encodes CDR1 MGHRA and CDR2 YSYEKL. Trimming removed 1 base from V and 0 bases from J, with 13 bases in between. In DNA form, the CDR3 reads TGCGCCAGCAGCCAAGGGGACACTCTGAGCTCCTATAATTCACCCCTCCACTTT. Translation: CASSQGDTLSSYNSPLHF.

A remark on this clone: A much larger clonotype is one base distant, so this may be a read error. This chain connects TRBV7-6 to TRBJ1-3; D unclear. Germline values: CDR1 SGHVS, CDR2 FNYEAQ. The CDR3 has 15 residues. The V end lost 1 base, the J end lost 0 bases, and 7 bases lay between the germline ends. In DNA, the CDR3 is TGTGCCAGCAGCTTAGGCGGCTACTCTGGAAACACCATATATTTT. This encodes CASSLGGYSGNTIYF.

The chain joins TRBV4-2 to TRBJ2-2; 10 positions agree with TRBD2. V was pared by 3 bases and J by 7 bases, with 8 bases of the junction left unmatched. Germline V gene lookup returns CDR1 LGHNA and CDR2 YNFKEQ. The CDR3 extends over 16 amino acids. DNA of the CDR3: TGTGCCAGCAGCCATACTAGCGGGACTTCGGACGGGGAGCTGTTTTTT. Its protein is CASSHTSGTSDGELFF.

J is TRBJ2-1 and V is TRBV12-5, with a possible D match to TRBD1 (6 bases). The CDR3 is made up of 14 amino acids. Germline values: CDR1 LGHNT, CDR2 FRNRAP. The V and J ends lost 4 bases and 8 bases respectively, with 15 bases between them. CDR3 nucleotides: TGTGCTAGTGGTTACCTCCCCAGGGGTGATGAGCAGTTCTTC. This gives the protein CASGYLPRGDEQFF. The whole variable domain, remainder taken from reference TRBV12-5 and TRBJ2-1, is DARVTQTPRHKVTEMGQEVTMRCQPILGHNTVFWYRQTMMQGLELLAYFRNRAPLDDSGMPKDRFSAEMPDATLATLKIQPSEPRDSAVYFCASGYLPRGDEQFFGPGTRLTVL.

The gene calls are TRBV30 and TRBJ1-1; D not resolved. Trimming took 0 bases from V and 7 from J, leaving 12 bases between them. Germline V gives CDR1 GTSNPN, CDR2 SVGIG (reference sequence). This CDR3 comprises 13 residues. This chain's CDR3 is CAWSVGESLEAFF. The CDR3 DNA sequence: TGTGCCTGGAGTGTCGGGGAAAGCCTTGAAGCTTTCTTT. The variable domain in full, with the rest retrieved from reference TRBV30 and TRBJ1-1, is SQTIHQWPATLVQPVGSPLSLECTVEGTSNPNLYWYRQAAGRGLQLLFYSVGIGQISSEVPQNLSASRPQDRQFILSSKKLLLSDSGFYLCAWSVGESLEAFFGQGTRLTVV.

This rearrangement joins TRBV12-3 or TRBV12-4 to TRBJ1-1; D gene uncertain. Trimming took off 3 bases at V and 8 bases at J, with 7 bases between the two ends. This CDR3 has 11 amino acids. The CDR3 DNA is TGTGCCAGCAGTTTCGGCAGGGAAGCTTTCTTT. Amino acids: CASSFGREAFF.

The chain employs TRBV14 and TRBJ2-3, with TRBD2 as a possible D gene (5 bases). Germline V gene lookup returns CDR1 SGHDN and CDR2 FVKESK. The CDR3 is 13 residues long. V lost 0 bases and J lost 8, with 9 bases in between. CDR3 residues: CASSQDFGITQYF. CDR3 sequence (DNA): TGTGCCAGCAGCCAAGATTTCGGGATTACGCAGTATTTT. Full variable domain (missing parts from reference TRBV14 and TRBJ2-3): EAGVTQFPSHSVIEKGQTVTLRCDPISGHDNLYWYRRVMGKEIKFLLHFVKESKQDESGMPNNRFLAERTGGTYSTLKVQPAELEDSGVYFCASSQDFGITQYFGPGTRLTVL.

The rearrangement joins TRBV5-6 to TRBJ2-7; 10 bases match TRBD2. The trim removed 0 bases at V and 7 bases at J, leaving 10 bases unmatched. The CDR3 extends over 16 amino acids. CDR1 is SGHDT, CDR2 YYEEEE, per germline. The CDR3 region has the DNA TGTGCCAGCAGCTTGGCTGGGCTAGCGGGGGCAGGGGAGCAGTACTTC. Translated, it gives CASSLAGLAGAGEQYF.

The V call is TRBV5-1, the J call TRBJ1-6; no definite D call. This CDR3 comprises 16 residues. Deletions cut 4 bases from V and 8 bases from J, with 19 bases between. Germline V lookup: CDR1 SGHRS, CDR2 YFSETQ. CDR3 region: CASSPGTGRMDSPLHF. The CDR3 bases are TGCGCCAGCAGCCCGGGAACGGGCCGTATGGATTCACCCCTCCACTTT.

The chain carries TRBV11-2 and TRBJ1-3; 7 positions match TRBD1. Trimming at V came to 2 bases and at J to 0 bases, leaving 4 bases not matched to a gene. Germline V CDR1 and CDR2: SGHAT, FQNNGV. The CDR3 totals 16 residues. This CDR3 is CASSLIQGVSGNTIYF. Written as DNA, the CDR3 is TGTGCCAGCAGCTTAATTCAGGGGGTCTCTGGAAACACCATATATTTT.

The sample holds a few counts of this clone. Other DNA sequences in the same sample also yield this CDR3. This sequence joins TRBV20-1 and TRBJ1-4, with D perhaps TRBD1 (5 bases). There are 13 residues in the CDR3. Per the germline V gene, CDR1 is DFQATT and CDR2 is SNEGSKA (reference sequence). Deletions cut 3 bases from V and 8 bases from J, with 13 bases between. The CDR3 loop reads CSASGQGGEKLFF. In DNA, the CDR3 is TGCAGTGCTAGTGGGCAGGGAGGGGAAAAACTGTTTTTT.

The V gene is TRBV28, the J gene TRBJ1-1; 7 nucleotides match TRBD1. The length of the CDR3 is 13 residues. From germline, CDR1 is MDHEN and CDR2 SYDVKM. Germline trimming cut 6 bases from V and 11 bases from J; bases unmatched to any gene: 12. Here the CDR3 reads CASSLQGFLDAFF. The CDR3 region has the DNA TGTGCCAGCAGCTTACAGGGGTTCCTGGACGCTTTCTTT.